This TCR beta chain was sequenced in a study of monozygotic twins with inflammatory bowel disease. Points on this clonotype: The antigen is undetermined.

In eight separate reactions per sample, cDNA was generated. A 6-nucleotide sample barcode was carried by the UMIs, which template switching added. TCRdb re-called the 5' RACE reads; every CDR3 protein appears as one record, without DNA. The table lists 85,000 to 110,000 distinct CDR3 sequences, with more than 1.5% in the top ten. Study-wide results and limits: Evidence failed to back one strong IBD-linked signal or clonotype.

This CDR3 contains 14 residues. CDR1 SSHAT and CDR2 FNYEAQ come from the germline V gene (reference sequence). The origin of this receptor is a human donor with ulcerative colitis or Crohn's disease, or a healthy co-twin of an affected twin (not recorded which). Sequencing input: blood. The chain joins TRBV7-7 to TRBJ2-5. CDR3 region: CASSLIVGQETQYF. The full variable domain, completed using reference TRBV7-7 and TRBJ2-5, is GAGVSQSPRYKVTKRGQDVTLRCDPISSHATLYWYQQALGQGPEFLTYFNYEAQPDKSGLPSDRFSAERPEGSISTLTIQRTEQRDSAMYRCASSLIVGQETQYFGPGTRLLVL.